This TCR beta chain was documented in a study of CD4 T cells in relation to SARS-CoV-2 and coronaviruses. Germline trimming cut 4 bases from V and 5 bases from J; bases unmatched to any gene: 5. Germline V gives CDR1 SGDLS, CDR2 YYNGEE. The CDR3 has 14 amino acids. Repertoires were generated with immunoSEQ multiplex PCR, while TCRdb's copy carries only in-frame clones and drops some. The table includes some 68,000 clones, approximately 93% detected once. The unexposed donors gave CD4+ T cells in about 2010-2019, prior to COVID-19. This TCR derives from a human donor in good health. The source material was naive CD4+ T cells from PBMCs. Subset reported: naive CD4+ T cells isolated by negative enrichment. The chain links TRBV9 to TRBJ1-4, with 7 nucleotides matching TRBD1. The CDR3 bases are TGTGCCAGCAGCTCGGGACAGTCGAATGAAAAACTGTTTTTT. It specifies CASSSGQSNEKLFF.